This T cell receptor beta chain comes out of a study of T-cell memory formation after mild COVID-19. About the research overall: Largely, TCR clusters stayed within a single donor.

TCRdb reanalysed the 5' RACE reads using MiXCR and keeps one entry per CDR3 protein. The table has hundreds of thousands of distinct CDR3 sequences, 16% seen once. V gave up 0 bases and J gave up 7 bases; unmatched junction bases: 6. This CDR3 is built from 15 residues. Germline-derived CDR1 and CDR2 are LGHNA and YSLEER. This TCR came from a man between 18 and 35 years old who had mild COVID-19 (a few samples of this study predate the infection). Cell type and time point are not known. This rearrangement joins TRBV4-3 to TRBJ1-5; 7 nucleotides align to TRBD1. The source material was PBMCs or a T cell subset sorted from them (not recorded which). The CDR3 nucleotides read TGCGCCAGCAGCCAAGACAGGGGGGGTTGGCAGCCCCAGCATTTT. This codes for CASSQDRGGWQPQHF.